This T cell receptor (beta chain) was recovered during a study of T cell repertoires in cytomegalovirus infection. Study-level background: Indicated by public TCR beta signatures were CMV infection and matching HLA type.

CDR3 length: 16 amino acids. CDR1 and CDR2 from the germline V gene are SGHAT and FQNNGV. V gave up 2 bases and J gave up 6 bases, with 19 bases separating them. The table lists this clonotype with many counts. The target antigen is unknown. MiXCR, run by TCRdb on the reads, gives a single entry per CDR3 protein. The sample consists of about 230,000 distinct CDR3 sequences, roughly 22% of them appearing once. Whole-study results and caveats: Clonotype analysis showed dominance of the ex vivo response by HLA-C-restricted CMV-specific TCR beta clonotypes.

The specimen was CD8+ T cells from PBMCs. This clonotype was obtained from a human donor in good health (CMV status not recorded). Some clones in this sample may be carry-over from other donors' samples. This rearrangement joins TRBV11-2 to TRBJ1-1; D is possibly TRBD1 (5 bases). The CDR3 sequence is CASSLWPTQGHAEAFF. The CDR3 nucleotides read TGTGCCAGCAGCTTATGGCCTACGCAGGGTCATGCTGAAGCTTTCTTT.